This passage covers 13 T cell receptor beta chains from one sample sequenced in a study of shared clonotypes between healthy human individuals. Naive-designated CD8 cells lacked CD45RO, were positively enriched for CCR7, and omitted terminally differentiated effector memory CD45RA+ cells. The repertoire was sequenced with immunoSEQ multiplex PCR; TCRdb's copy has only in-frame clones and lacks some. This table holds millions of clones, about 95% found once. The sample taken for sequencing was naive CD8+ T cells sorted from blood. Receptors were obtained from a man in his late teens or twenties in good health.

The rearrangement links TRBV29-1 to TRBJ2-7; 7 bases are a match to TRBD1. The germline V gene has CDR1 SQVTM and CDR2 ANQGSEA. The CDR3 runs 15 residues. V gave up 7 bases and J gave up 0 bases; unmatched junction bases: 12. The CDR3 bases are TGCAGCGCGACCGGGACAGACTTTAGCTCCTACGAGCAGTACTTC. Its protein is CSATGTDFSSYEQYF.

Remarks on this clone: The sample contains more than one DNA sequence encoding this CDR3. This chain connects TRBV9 to TRBJ2-3; a weak D match, TRBD2 (7 bases). Trimming removed 3 bases from V and 3 bases from J, with 11 bases in between. Germline CDR1 SGDLS, CDR2 YYNGEE. The CDR3 is made up of 14 amino acids. The CDR3 is CASSDAGATDTQYF. In DNA, the CDR3 is TGTGCCAGCAGCGACGCGGGGGCAACAGATACGCAGTATTTT.

This clone was observed a handful of times. J is TRBJ2-7 and V is TRBV4-3; no clear D. V was clipped by 0 bases and J by 0 bases, with 6 bases between them. CDR1 and CDR2 from the germline V gene are LGHNA and YSLEER. The CDR3 contains 14 residues. CDR3 DNA sequence: TGCGCCAGCAGCCAAGAACGGAGCTCCTACGAGCAGTACTTC. This codes for CASSQERSSYEQYF.

This clone was seen just once. The chain combines TRBV14 with TRBJ2-3; perhaps TRBD1 as D (5 bases). The germline gives CDR1 SGHDN, CDR2 FVKESK. With 4 bases removed from V and 2 bases from J, the gap between germline ends came to 10 bases. This CDR3 has 14 residues. The CDR3 nucleotides are TGTGCCAGCAGCCCCTACAGGCCCACAGATACGCAGTATTTT. As protein: CASSPYRPTDTQYF.

The CDR3 nucleotides are TGTGCCAGCAGTTTAGGAGTGGGCAGGACCTACGAGCAGTACTTC. Protein sequence: CASSLGVGRTYEQYF. V and J are TRBV27 and TRBJ2-7; no firm D call. This CDR3 has 15 amino acids. V dropped 2 bases and J dropped 2 bases, with 13 bases sitting between them. CDR1 is MNHEY and CDR2 is SMNVEV in the germline V gene (reference sequence).

A note on this clone: A much larger clone differs by one base, so this may be a read error. The same CDR3 arises from other DNA sequences in this sample as well. V gene TRBV5-6 combines with J gene TRBJ2-1; D uncertain. The CDR3 length is 12 residues. The V gene lost 4 bases and the J gene lost 2 bases, with 4 bases spanning the gap. The germline CDR1 and CDR2 sequences are SGHDT and YYEEEE. CDR3 residues: CASSLPYNEQFF. The CDR3 coding sequence is TGTGCCAGCAGCCTCCCCTACAATGAGCAGTTCTTC.

This clone was counted only a few times. The identical CDR3 is also encoded by other nucleotide sequences in the sample. The chain recombines TRBV6-5 with TRBJ2-7; D not resolved. CDR1 and CDR2 (germline): MNHEY, SVGAGI. This CDR3 has 13 residues. V lost 0 bases and J lost 3, with 6 bases in between. The CDR3 loop reads CASSYSLGYEQYF. CDR3 nucleotide sequence: TGTGCCAGCAGTTACTCTTTGGGCTACGAGCAGTACTTC.

V usage is TRBV11-2 and J usage is TRBJ1-1; D might be TRBD1 (5 bases). V was shortened by 1 base and J by 6 bases, with 9 bases between the two germline ends. The CDR3 is made up of 13 amino acids. Germline V gene sequence: CDR1 SGHAT, CDR2 FQNNGV. DNA of the CDR3: TGTGCCAGCAGCTTAGGACAGTTTCCTGAAGCTTTCTTT. Translation gives CASSLGQFPEAFF.

In the case of this clone: This same CDR3 is encoded by further DNA sequences in the sample. The chain has TRBV4-2 and TRBJ2-7, with D hard to call. The germline V gene encodes CDR1 LGHNA and CDR2 YNFKEQ. CDR3 length equals 13 residues. The V end was cut by 0 bases, the J end by 4 bases, with 7 bases between. CDR3 sequence: CASSQDWGYEQYF. The CDR3 DNA sequence: TGTGCCAGCAGCCAAGATTGGGGTTACGAGCAGTACTTC.

The chain couples TRBV28 to TRBJ2-3, with 9 bases that match TRBD2. V gave up 0 bases and J gave up 6 bases; unmatched junction bases: 7. Germline lookup yields CDR1 MDHEN and CDR2 SYDVKM. The CDR3 sequence is 16 residues long. The CDR3 loop reads CASSLWAGGDPDTQYF. CDR3 in DNA: TGTGCCAGCAGTTTATGGGCGGGGGGGGACCCCGATACGCAGTATTTT. Filled out from reference TRBV28 and TRBJ2-3, the complete variable domain reads DVKVTQSSRYLVKRTGEKVFLECVQDMDHENMFWYRQDPGLGLRLIYFSYDVKMKEKGDIPEGYSVSREKKERFSLILESASTNQTSMYLCASSLWAGGDPDTQYFGPGTRLTVL.

This chain uses TRBV25-1 with TRBJ2-2, with D unclear. Looked up from germline, CDR1 is MGHDK and CDR2 is SYGVNS. Trimming left V 4 bases short and J 1 base short, with 4 bases between. The CDR3 has 13 residues. CDR3 sequence reads: CASSGENTGELFF. The CDR3 DNA reads TGTGCCAGCAGTGGGGAGAACACCGGGGAGCTGTTTTTT. Complete variable domain (other parts from reference TRBV25-1 and TRBJ2-2): EADIYQTPRYLVIGTGKKITLECSQTMGHDKMYWYQQDPGMELHLIHYSYGVNSTEKGDLSSESTVSRIRTEHFPLTLESARPSHTSQYLCASSGENTGELFFGEGSRLTVL.

V and J are TRBV7-8 and TRBJ2-7; D is ambiguous. Trimming removed 1 base from V and 3 bases from J, with 13 bases in between. The germline V gene encodes CDR1 SGHVS and CDR2 FQNEAQ. This CDR3 has 15 amino acids. The CDR3 DNA reads TGTGCCAGCAGCTTAGACTCTCGACTCCTCTACGAGCAGTACTTC. It specifies CASSLDSRLLYEQYF.

The V gene is TRBV10-2, the J gene TRBJ2-2; a weak D match, TRBD2 (5 bases). The length of the CDR3 is 14 residues. Germline values: CDR1 WSHSY, CDR2 SAAADI. The V and J ends lost 1 base and 3 bases respectively, with 6 bases between them. The CDR3 DNA is TGCGCCAGCAGTGAGTTCGGGGACACCGGGGAGCTGTTTTTT. This encodes CASSEFGDTGELFF.